This paragraph reports one TCR beta chain. What it binds is not known. This table comes from immunoSEQ multiplex PCR, and its TCRdb copy is limited to in-frame clones, with some not included. The profile shows approximately 16,000 clones, 90% of them singletons. Germline-derived CDR1 and CDR2 are SGHNT and YYREEE (reference sequence). This CDR3 spans 14 amino acids. V lost 2 bases and J 3 bases, leaving 12 bases between the germline ends. The record originates from a study of T cell clonotyping in hematopoietic cell transplantation. Broader study findings: Pathologically expanded recipient clonotypes increased progressively from day 30 to day 180 as diversity fell. Broader posttransplant TCR repertoire diversity was predicted by graft donor and pretransplant recipient Inverse Simpson Index values.

The chain joins TRBV5-4 to TRBJ2-7; D unresolved. The sequenced sample was peripheral blood mononuclear cells. The TCR was taken from a man in his forties or fifties in good health. Some clones in this sample may be carry-over from other donors' samples. CDR3 sequence: CASSLDGARYEQYF. In DNA form, the CDR3 reads TGTGCCAGCAGCTTAGACGGAGCTCGCTACGAGCAGTACTTC.